A single sample gave rise to the 3 T cell receptor beta chains below, sequenced in a study of shared clonotypes between healthy human individuals. Assay used: immunoSEQ multiplex PCR; TCRdb lists only in-frame clones, some missing. The data show some 1.4 million clones, roughly 96% seen once. Specimen: naive CD4+ T cells sorted from blood. Subset described: CD45RA+ positively selected. These receptors were obtained from a man younger than 40 in good health.

V is TRBV19 and J is TRBJ2-1; 14 bases agree with TRBD2. Germline CDR1 is LNHDA and CDR2 is SQIVND (reference sequence). The CDR3 is 15 residues long. The junction had 5 bases not matched to a gene; V was cut back by 5 bases and J by 8 bases. CDR3 bases: TGTGCCAGTAGTGGGACTAGCGGGAGTATCTATGAGCAGTTCTTC. Encoded protein: CASSGTSGSIYEQFF.

The chain carries TRBV11-2 and TRBJ1-4, with TRBD1 identical over 10 bases. From germline, CDR1 is SGHAT and CDR2 FQNNGV. V was pared by 6 bases and J by 10 bases, with 11 bases of the junction left unmatched. This CDR3 is built from 15 residues. The CDR3 loop is CASSKPGQGTGKLFF. Written as DNA, the CDR3 is TGTGCCAGCAGTAAACCGGGACAGGGGACAGGAAAACTGTTTTTT. Complete variable domain (other parts from reference TRBV11-2 and TRBJ1-4): EAGVAQSPRYKIIEKRQSVAFWCNPISGHATLYWYQQILGQGPKLLIQFQNNGVVDDSQLPKDRFSAERLKGVDSTLKIQPAKLEDSAVYLCASSKPGQGTGKLFFGSGTQLSVL.

The chain carries TRBV4-2 and TRBJ2-7; 8 positions match TRBD2. Germline V CDR1 and CDR2: LGHNA, YNFKEQ. This CDR3 contains 14 residues. V was pared by 0 bases and J by 9 bases, with 7 bases of the junction left unmatched. CDR3 bases: TGTGCCAGCAGCCAAGATTCCCGGGAGGGAATGCAGTACTTC. Translation: CASSQDSREGMQYF.